The rows below give T cell receptor beta chains drawn from one sample of a study of siplizumab effects on memory and regulatory T cells. Assay: immunoSEQ multiplex PCR; the TCRdb copy retains only in-frame clones and omits some. This sample has some 110,000 clones; 93% occur once, and the top ten carry 0.55% to 0.7%. Material: Tregs sorted from blood. These receptors all stem from a human donor in good health. Both conserved end residues are part of each CDR3. The order of the fields is V gene, D gene, clone size, J gene, CDR3 DNA, CDR3 protein. A D gene is named only where the DNA matches it firmly. Rows may omit the clone size; those that give it use once, few, many or a size class.

TRBV19,NA,NA,TRBJ1-5,TGTGCCAGTAGTATAGATCGATCCGGCTTAGAGGGGGCCCAGCATTTT,CASSIDRSGLEGAQHF
TRBV19,NA,NA,TRBJ2-1,TGTGCCAGTAGTCTAAACAGGGTCGGCAATGAGCAGTTCTTC,CASSLNRVGNEQFF
TRBV30,NA,once,TRBJ1-2,TGTGCCTGGAGTGGGTACACTGGCTACACCTTC,CAWSGYTGYTF
TRBV19,NA,NA,TRBJ2-1,TGTGCCAGTAGTCCTGGGATCGTTTCTTACAATGAGCAGTTCTTC,CASSPGIVSYNEQFF
TRBV5-1,NA,NA,TRBJ2-2,TGCGCCAGCAGCTTGGCCACCGGGGAGCTGTTTTTT,CASSLATGELFF
TRBV28,TRBD2,NA,TRBJ2-7,TGTGCCAGCACGACCTCCGGGGGGGGTCGCGAGCAGTACTTC,CASTTSGGGREQYF
TRBV6-6,NA,NA,TRBJ1-5,TGTGCCAGTAGTTCAGGGGTTCAGCCCCAGCATTTT,CASSSGVQPQHF
TRBV5-4,NA,NA,TRBJ2-2,TGTGCCAGCAGCCTAGCTACGGGAAGGACCGGGGAGCTGTTTTTT,CASSLATGRTGELFF
TRBV6-5,TRBD2,NA,TRBJ2-1,TGTGCCAGCAGTTACAGGAGGACTAGGCATTACAATGAGCAGTTCTTC,CASSYRRTRHYNEQFF
TRBV5-1,NA,NA,TRBJ2-1,TGCGCCAGCAGCCCTGGGGCGGGTTTAATCTACAATGAGCAGTTCTTC,CASSPGAGLIYNEQFF
TRBV6-1,NA,NA,TRBJ1-2,TGTGCCAGCAGTGAACAGGCATACTATGGCTACACCTTC,CASSEQAYYGYTF
TRBV6-1,NA,NA,TRBJ1-4,TGTGCCAGCAGTGAAGGAAACAGTGTCTTCCACAAACTGTTTTTT,CASSEGNSVFHKLFF
TRBV19,TRBD1,NA,TRBJ2-7,TGTGCCAGTAGTATGGGACAGTCCTACGAGCAGTACTTC,CASSMGQSYEQYF
TRBV4-2,NA,NA,TRBJ1-5,TGTGCCAGCAGCCACGCCGGGGGTCCTGATCAGCCCCAGCATTTT,CASSHAGGPDQPQHF
TRBV15,TRBD1,NA,TRBJ1-5,TGTGCCACCAGCTTTAGACCCGGACAGGGTGGGGGTCAGCCCCAGCATTTT,CATSFRPGQGGGQPQHF
TRBV2,NA,NA,TRBJ2-3,TGTGCCAGCAGTGTCACTATGCGCACAGATACGCAGTATTTT,CASSVTMRTDTQYF
TRBV4-1,NA,NA,TRBJ2-2,TGCGCCAGCAGCCAACTAGCAGGGGACACCGGGGAGCTGTTTTTT,CASSQLAGDTGELFF
TRBV5-1,NA,NA,TRBJ2-7,TGCGCCAGCAGCGCGGAAATGAGCTCCTACGAGCAGTACTTC,CASSAEMSSYEQYF
TRBV5-1,NA,NA,TRBJ2-3,TGCGCCAGCAGCTCCCTCCCGGGACCGACAGATACGCAGTATTTT,CASSSLPGPTDTQYF
TRBV10-3,NA,NA,TRBJ2-7,TGTGCCATCAGCGTTGACGGTGCCTACGAGCAGTACTTC,CAISVDGAYEQYF
TRBV6-1,NA,NA,TRBJ2-7,TGTGCCAGCAGTGAAGCATTCCTATACGAGCAGTACTTC,CASSEAFLYEQYF
TRBV4-2,NA,NA,TRBJ2-3,TGTGCCAGCAGTTCCACAGATACGCAGTATTTT,CASSSTDTQYF
TRBV29-1,NA,NA,TRBJ1-3,TGCAGCGTCGGGGGGGGGCTCGGAAACACCATATATTTT,CSVGGGLGNTIYF
TRBV18,TRBD1,NA,TRBJ2-5,TGTGCCAGCTCACCTCCCCCGGACAGGATCTCTCAAAGCGCCCAGTACTTC,CASSPPPDRISQSAQYF
TRBV9,TRBD1,NA,TRBJ2-5,TGTGCCAGCAGCGTAGGGCCCGGACAGGGGGGAGAGACCCAGTACTTC,CASSVGPGQGGETQYF
TRBV15,NA,NA,TRBJ2-5,TGTGCCACCAGCAGGACCGGGACAACGTGGGAGACCCAGTACTTC,CATSRTGTTWETQYF
TRBV5-6,TRBD1,NA,TRBJ1-1,TGTGCCAGCTGCGGACAGGGTTACACTGAAGCTTTCTTT,CASCGQGYTEAFF
TRBV11-2,NA,NA,TRBJ2-1,TGTGCCAGCAGCCCCGGAGGGAACCACAATGAGCAGTTCTTC,CASSPGGNHNEQFF